What follows describes a single T cell receptor (beta chain). Its matching antigen is unknown. This sample is part of a study of shared clonotypes between healthy human individuals. Study-wide points: Exclusively blood specimens were collected; tissue repertoires likely differ. Clonotype sharing across donors was expected to vary with sequencing depth.

CD45RO-negative CD8 cells positively selected for CCR7 made up the naive population, which excluded terminally differentiated effector memory CD45RA+ cells. Genomic DNA belonging to each subset was distributed in equal measure over several immunoSEQ plates. Profiling relied on immunoSEQ multiplex PCR, and the TCRdb table lists in-frame clones only, not all of them. Among roughly 590,000 clones listed, about 95% were seen once. Trimming stripped 3 bases from V and 5 bases from J, with 4 bases between. The length of the CDR3 is 11 residues. The germline gives CDR1 MDHEN, CDR2 SYDVKM. Sequenced: naive CD8+ T cells sorted from blood. The chain recombines TRBV28 with TRBJ1-1; D remains ambiguous. This TCR derives from a woman in her twenties or thirties in good health. CDR3 region: CASSFGTEAFF. CDR3 coding DNA: TGTGCCAGCAGTTTCGGGACTGAAGCTTTCTTT. Full variable domain (outside the CDR3, taken from reference TRBV28 and TRBJ1-1): DVKVTQSSRYLVKRTGEKVFLECVQDMDHENMFWYRQDPGLGLRLIYFSYDVKMKEKGDIPEGYSVSREKKERFSLILESASTNQTSMYLCASSFGTEAFFGQGTRLTVV.